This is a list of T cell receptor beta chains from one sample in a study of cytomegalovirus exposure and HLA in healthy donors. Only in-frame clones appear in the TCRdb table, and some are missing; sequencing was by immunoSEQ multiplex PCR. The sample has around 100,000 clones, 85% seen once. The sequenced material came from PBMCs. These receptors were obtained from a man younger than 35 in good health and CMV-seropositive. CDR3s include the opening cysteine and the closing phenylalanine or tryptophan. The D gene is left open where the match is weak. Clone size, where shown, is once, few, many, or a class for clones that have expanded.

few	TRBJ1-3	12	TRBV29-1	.	TGCAGCGTTGAAGATAGCGGGAACACCATATATTTT	CSVEDSGNTIYF
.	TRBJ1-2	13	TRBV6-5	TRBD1	TGTGCCAGCAGTTACGACAGGGTGGATGGCTACACCTTC	CASSYDRVDGYTF
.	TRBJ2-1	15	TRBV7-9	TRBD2	TGTGCCAGCAGCTCCGGACTAGTCTCTCGGGGTGAGCAGTTCTTC	CASSSGLVSRGEQFF
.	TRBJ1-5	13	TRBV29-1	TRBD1	TGCAGCGTTCTACAGGGGGGGAATCAGCCCCAGCATTTT	CSVLQGGNQPQHF
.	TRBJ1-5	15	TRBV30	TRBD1	TGTGCCTGGAGCGCCCCAGGGGGCAGGGTTCAGCCCCAGCATTTT	CAWSAPGGRVQPQHF
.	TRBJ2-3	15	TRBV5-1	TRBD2	TGCGCCAGCAAAGAAACTAGCGGGAGCACAGATACGCAGTATTTT	CASKETSGSTDTQYF
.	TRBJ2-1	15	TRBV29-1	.	TGCAGCGTCGACCCCCTAACGGGATCCTACAATGAGCAGTTCTTC	CSVDPLTGSYNEQFF
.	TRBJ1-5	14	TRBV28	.	TGTGCCACACTAGGAGTAGGTAGCAATCAGCCCCAGCATTTT	CATLGVGSNQPQHF
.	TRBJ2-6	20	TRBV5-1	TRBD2	TGCGCCAGCAGCAAAGGGACTAGCGGGAGGGCAAACTCTGGGGCCAACGTCCTGACTTTC	CASSKGTSGRANSGANVLTF
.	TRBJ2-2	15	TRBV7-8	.	TGTGCCAGCAGCTTACGGACTACCCCCACCGGGGAGCTGTTTTTT	CASSLRTTPTGELFF
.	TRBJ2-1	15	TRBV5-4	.	TGTGCCAGCAGCCATCTAGCGAGCTCCTACAATGAGCAGTTCTTC	CASSHLASSYNEQFF
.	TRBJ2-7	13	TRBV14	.	TGTGCCAGCAGCCCCCCAGGCGACTACGAGCAGTACTTC	CASSPPGDYEQYF
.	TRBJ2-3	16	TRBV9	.	TGTGCCAGCAGCGTAACTCCGGGACTTAACACAGATACGCAGTATTTT	CASSVTPGLNTDTQYF
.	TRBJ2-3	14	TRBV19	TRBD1	TGTGCCAGTAGTCCCCGGACAGGAGCAGATACGCAGTATTTT	CASSPRTGADTQYF
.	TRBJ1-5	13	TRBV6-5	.	TGTGCCAGCAGTTACGGGGCACTTCAGCCCCAGCATTTT	CASSYGALQPQHF
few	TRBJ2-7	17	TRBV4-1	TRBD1	TGCGCCAGCAGCCAAGGACAGGGTTGGACGCCCGCCTACGAGCAGTACTTC	CASSQGQGWTPAYEQYF
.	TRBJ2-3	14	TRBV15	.	TGTGCCACCAGCAGCGGGAGCGGTACAGATACGCAGTATTTT	CATSSGSGTDTQYF
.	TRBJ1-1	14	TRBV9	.	TGTGCCAGCAGCGTAGTTTCAGGAAACACTGAAGCTTTCTTT	CASSVVSGNTEAFF
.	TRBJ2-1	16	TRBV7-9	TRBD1	TGTGCCAGCAGCAAATTATGGACAGGGGCCGACAATGAGCAGTTCTTC	CASSKLWTGADNEQFF
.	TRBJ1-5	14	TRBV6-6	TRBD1	TGTGCCAGCAGTTGGACAGGGTATCGTCAGCCCCAGCATTTT	CASSWTGYRQPQHF
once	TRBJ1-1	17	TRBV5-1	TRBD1	TGCGCCAGCAGCTTGATTGCGGGACAGGGGGTGAACACTGAAGCTTTCTTT	CASSLIAGQGVNTEAFF
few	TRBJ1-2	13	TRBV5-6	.	TGTGCCAGCAGCGGGCGGACAGCCTATGGCTACACCTTC	CASSGRTAYGYTF
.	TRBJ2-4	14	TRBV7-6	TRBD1	TGTGCCAGCAGCTTAGGCAGGGGGAAAAACATTCAGTACTTC	CASSLGRGKNIQYF
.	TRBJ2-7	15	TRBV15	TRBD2	TGTGCCACCAGCGGTGGACTAGCGGGAGACTACGAGCAGTACTTC	CATSGGLAGDYEQYF
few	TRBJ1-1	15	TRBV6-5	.	TGTGCCAGCAGTTACTCTTCCAGGTCGGATGCTGAAGCTTTCTTT	CASSYSSRSDAEAFF
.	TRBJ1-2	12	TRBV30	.	TGTGCCTGGAGGGAGGGCCCGGGGGGCTACACCTTC	CAWREGPGGYTF
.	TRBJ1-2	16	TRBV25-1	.	TGTGCCAGCAGTGAATCTGGGCATCCCGGAGGACTGGGCTACACCTTC	CASSESGHPGGLGYTF
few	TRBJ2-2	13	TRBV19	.	TGTGCCAGTAGTATATTAAACACCGGGGAGCTGTTTTTT	CASSILNTGELFF
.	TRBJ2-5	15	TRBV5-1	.	TGCGCCAGCAGCTTGGCCACGGTCGACCAAGAGACCCAGTACTTC	CASSLATVDQETQYF
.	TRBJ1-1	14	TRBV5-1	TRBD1	TGCGCCAGCAGCTTGGGGGACAGAGACACTGAAGCTTTCTTT	CASSLGDRDTEAFF
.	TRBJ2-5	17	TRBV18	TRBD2	TGTGCCAGCTCACGGGAGGGGACTAGCGGGAGACAAGAGACCCAGTACTTC	CASSREGTSGRQETQYF
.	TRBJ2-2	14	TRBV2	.	TGTGCCAGCAGTTACAGGGTACGCGCCGGGGAGCTGTTTTTT	CASSYRVRAGELFF
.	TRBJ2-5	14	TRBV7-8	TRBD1	TGTGCCAGCAGCTTAGGGCAGGGGGCAGAGACCCAGTACTTC	CASSLGQGAETQYF
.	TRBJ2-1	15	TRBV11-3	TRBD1	TGTGCCAGCAGCTTACTGGGACAGGGGACCGATGAGCAGTTCTTC	CASSLLGQGTDEQFF
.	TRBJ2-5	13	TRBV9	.	TGTGCCAGCAGCGGGGTTTCGGGAAAGACCCAGTACTTC	CASSGVSGKTQYF
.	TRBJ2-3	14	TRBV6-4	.	TGTGCCAGCAGTGACTCGCGGAGCACAGATACGCAGTATTTT	CASSDSRSTDTQYF
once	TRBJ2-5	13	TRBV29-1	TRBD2	TGCAGCGTTCCTAGCGGGAATCAAGAGACCCAGTACTTC	CSVPSGNQETQYF
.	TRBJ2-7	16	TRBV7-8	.	TGTGCCAGCAGCTTAGTGGCGGAGATAAACCCCTACGAGCAGTACTTC	CASSLVAEINPYEQYF
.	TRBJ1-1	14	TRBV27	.	TGTGCCAGCAGACCCGGTAGGTCTCAGGACAAAGCTTTCTTT	CASRPGRSQDKAFF
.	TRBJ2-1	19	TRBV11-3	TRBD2	TGTGCCAGCAGCTTAGAGATTCCCCTAGCGGGAATAATCAACAATGAGCAGTTCTTC	CASSLEIPLAGIINNEQFF
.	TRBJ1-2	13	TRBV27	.	TGTGCCAGCAGTTCAGCCAACAGAGAGGGCTACACCTTC	CASSSANREGYTF
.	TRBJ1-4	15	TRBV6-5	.	TGTGCCAGCAGTTACACCGGTAGGGGCATAGAAAAACTGTTTTTT	CASSYTGRGIEKLFF
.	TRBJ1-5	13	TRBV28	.	TGTGCCAGCAGTTTATGGGGCCCTGAGCCCCAGCATTTT	CASSLWGPEPQHF
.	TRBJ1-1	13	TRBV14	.	TGTGCCAGCAGCCAGGTCAGGAACACTGAAGCTTTCTTT	CASSQVRNTEAFF
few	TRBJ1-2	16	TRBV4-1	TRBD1	TGCGCCAGCAGCCAAGATGGGACAGGGACCAACTATGGCTACACCTTC	CASSQDGTGTNYGYTF
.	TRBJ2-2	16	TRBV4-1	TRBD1	TGCGCCAGCAGCCAACCCCAGGGGGTAGGGACCGGGGAGCTGTTTTTT	CASSQPQGVGTGELFF
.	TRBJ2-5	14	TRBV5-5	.	TGTGCCAGCAGCTTGGAACAGAACCAAGAGACCCAGTACTTC	CASSLEQNQETQYF
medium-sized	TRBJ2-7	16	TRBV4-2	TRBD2	TGTGCCAGCAGCCAAGAGGCTAGCGGGGAGGGTCACGAGCAGTACTTC	CASSQEASGEGHEQYF
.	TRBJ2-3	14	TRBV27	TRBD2	TGTGCCAGCAGTTGGACTAGCGTTGGGGATACGCAGTATTTT	CASSWTSVGDTQYF
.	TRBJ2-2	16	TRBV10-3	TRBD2	TGTGCCACCCGCCCCCCGGGAGGGCGGGAGGACGGGGAGCTGTTTTTT	CATRPPGGREDGELFF
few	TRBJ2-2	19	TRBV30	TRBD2	TGTGCCTGGAGTGTACTCGGGTATAGCGGGACCTTTAACACCGGGGAGCTGTTTTTT	CAWSVLGYSGTFNTGELFF
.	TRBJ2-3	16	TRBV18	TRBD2	TGTGCCAGCTCACCAAAACTAGCGGGAGAGAGAGATACGCAGTATTTT	CASSPKLAGERDTQYF
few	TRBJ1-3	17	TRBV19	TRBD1	TGTGCCAGTAGTCAGCTTACAGGGGCTCCTTCTGGAAACACCATATATTTT	CASSQLTGAPSGNTIYF
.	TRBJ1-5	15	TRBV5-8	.	TGTGCCAGCAGCTTGGCGTCCGGGATCGGTCAGCCCCAGCATTTT	CASSLASGIGQPQHF
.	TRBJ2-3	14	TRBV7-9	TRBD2	TGTGCCAGCAGCCGACTAGCGGGAGCGGGTACGCAGTATTTT	CASSRLAGAGTQYF
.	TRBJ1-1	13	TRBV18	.	TGTGCCAGCTCACCAGTGGTCACTCTTGAAGCTTTCTTT	CASSPVVTLEAFF
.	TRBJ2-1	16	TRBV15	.	TGTGCCACCAGCAGAGTTTTAGGGGAAAAGTACGGCGAGCAGTTCTTC	CATSRVLGEKYGEQFF